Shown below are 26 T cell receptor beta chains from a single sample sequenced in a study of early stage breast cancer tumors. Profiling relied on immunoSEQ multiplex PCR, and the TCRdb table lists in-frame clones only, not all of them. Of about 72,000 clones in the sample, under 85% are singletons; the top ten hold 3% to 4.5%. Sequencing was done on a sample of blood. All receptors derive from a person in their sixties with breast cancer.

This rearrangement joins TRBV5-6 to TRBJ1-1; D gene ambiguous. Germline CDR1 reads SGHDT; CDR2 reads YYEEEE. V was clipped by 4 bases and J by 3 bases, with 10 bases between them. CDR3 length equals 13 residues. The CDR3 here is CASSRGRYTEAFF. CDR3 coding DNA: TGTGCCAGCAGCCGTGGACGGTACACTGAAGCTTTCTTT.

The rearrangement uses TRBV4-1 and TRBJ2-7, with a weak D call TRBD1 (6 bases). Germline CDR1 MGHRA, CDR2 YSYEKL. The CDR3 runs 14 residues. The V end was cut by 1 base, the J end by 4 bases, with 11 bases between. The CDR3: CASSQVRGAYEQYF. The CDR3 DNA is TGCGCCAGCAGCCAAGTCAGGGGAGCGTACGAGCAGTACTTC.

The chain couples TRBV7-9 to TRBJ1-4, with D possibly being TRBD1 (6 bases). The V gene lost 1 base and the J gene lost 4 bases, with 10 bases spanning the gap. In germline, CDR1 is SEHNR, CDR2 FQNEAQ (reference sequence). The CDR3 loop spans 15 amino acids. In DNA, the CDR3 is TGTGCCAGCAGCTTAGGACAGGACTATAATGAAAAACTGTTTTTT. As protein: CASSLGQDYNEKLFF.

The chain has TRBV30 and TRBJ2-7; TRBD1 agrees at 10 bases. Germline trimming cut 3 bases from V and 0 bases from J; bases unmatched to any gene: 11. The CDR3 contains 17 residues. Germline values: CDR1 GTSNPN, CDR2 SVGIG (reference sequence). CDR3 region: CAWRPHLRDRGSYEQYF. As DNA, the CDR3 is TGTGCCTGGAGGCCACACCTCCGGGACAGGGGCTCCTACGAGCAGTACTTC.

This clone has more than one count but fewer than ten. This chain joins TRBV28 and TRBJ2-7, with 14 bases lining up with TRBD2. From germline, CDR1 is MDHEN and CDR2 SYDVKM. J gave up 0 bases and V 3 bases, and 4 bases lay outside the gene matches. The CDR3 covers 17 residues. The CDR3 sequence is CASSLTSGRAPSYEQYF. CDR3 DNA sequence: TGTGCCAGCAGTTTGACTAGCGGGAGGGCCCCCTCCTACGAGCAGTACTTC. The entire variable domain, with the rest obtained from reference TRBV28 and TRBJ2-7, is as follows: DVKVTQSSRYLVKRTGEKVFLECVQDMDHENMFWYRQDPGLGLRLIYFSYDVKMKEKGDIPEGYSVSREKKERFSLILESASTNQTSMYLCASSLTSGRAPSYEQYFGPGTRLTVT.

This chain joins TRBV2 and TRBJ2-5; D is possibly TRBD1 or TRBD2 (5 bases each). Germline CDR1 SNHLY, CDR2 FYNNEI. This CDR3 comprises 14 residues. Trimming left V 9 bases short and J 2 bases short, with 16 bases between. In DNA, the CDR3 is TGTGCCAGTCCGGGACCCCTCCAACAAGAGACCCAGTACTTC. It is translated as CASPGPLQQETQYF.

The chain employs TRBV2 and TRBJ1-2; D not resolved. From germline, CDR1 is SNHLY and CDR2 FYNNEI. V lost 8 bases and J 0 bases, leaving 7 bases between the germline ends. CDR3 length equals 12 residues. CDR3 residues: CASWAANYGYTF. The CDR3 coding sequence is TGTGCCAGCTGGGCAGCTAACTATGGCTACACCTTC.

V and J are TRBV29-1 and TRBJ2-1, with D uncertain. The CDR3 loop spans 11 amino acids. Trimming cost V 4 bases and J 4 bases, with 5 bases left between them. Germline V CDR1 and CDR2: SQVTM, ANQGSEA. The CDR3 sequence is CSVAAYNEQFF. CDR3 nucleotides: TGCAGCGTTGCGGCTTACAATGAGCAGTTCTTC.

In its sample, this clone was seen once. In DNA form, the CDR3 reads TGTGCCAGCAGAACCGGGACAGGGGGCTACGAGCAGTACTTC. The encoded protein is CASRTGTGGYEQYF. The rearrangement links TRBV7-2 to TRBJ2-7, with 11 bases lining up with TRBD1. This CDR3 is built from 14 residues. Germline assignment: CDR1 SGHTA and CDR2 FQGNSA. V trimming: 6 bases; J trimming: 3 bases; junction bases outside the gene matches: 4. The full variable domain, with the rest looked up from reference TRBV7-2 and TRBJ2-7, is GAGVSQSPSNKVTEKGKDVELRCDPISGHTALYWYRQSLGQGLEFLIYFQGNSAPDKSGLPSDRFSAERTGGSVSTLTIQRTQQEDSAVYLCASRTGTGGYEQYFGPGTRLTVT.

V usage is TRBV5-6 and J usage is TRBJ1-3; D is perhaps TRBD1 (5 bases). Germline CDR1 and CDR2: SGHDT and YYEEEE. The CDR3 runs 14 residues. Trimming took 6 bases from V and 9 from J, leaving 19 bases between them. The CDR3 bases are TGTGCCAGCAACGACCAACCGGGGCTTAGCACCATATATTTT. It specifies CASNDQPGLSTIYF.

This CDR3 is CASSIQGLARGELFF. CDR3 coding DNA: TGTGCCAGTAGTATACAGGGGTTGGCGAGGGGGGAGCTGTTTTTT. The chain is built from TRBV19 and TRBJ2-2; a weak D match, TRBD1 (6 bases). The ends were cut back, 2 bases at V and 8 bases at J, with 15 bases in the middle. CDR1 and CDR2 (germline): LNHDA, SQIVND (reference sequence). This CDR3 spans 15 amino acids.

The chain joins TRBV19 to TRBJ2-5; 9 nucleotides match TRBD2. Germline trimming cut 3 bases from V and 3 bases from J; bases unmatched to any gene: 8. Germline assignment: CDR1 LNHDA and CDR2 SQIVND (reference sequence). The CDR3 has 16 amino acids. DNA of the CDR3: TGTGCCAGTAGTATTCTTTCGGCGGGAGGGGAAGAGACCCAGTACTTC. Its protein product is CASSILSAGGEETQYF.

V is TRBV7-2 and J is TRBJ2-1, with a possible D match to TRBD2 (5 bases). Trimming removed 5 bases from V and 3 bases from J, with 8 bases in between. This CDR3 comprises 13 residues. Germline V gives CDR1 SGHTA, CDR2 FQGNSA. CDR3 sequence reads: CASSGRDYNEQFF. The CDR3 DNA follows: TGTGCCAGCAGCGGCCGGGACTACAATGAGCAGTTCTTC.

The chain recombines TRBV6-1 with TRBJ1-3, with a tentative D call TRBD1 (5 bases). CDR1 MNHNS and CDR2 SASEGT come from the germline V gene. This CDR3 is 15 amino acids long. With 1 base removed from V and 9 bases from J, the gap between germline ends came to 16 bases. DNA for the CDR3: TGTGCCAGCAGTGAAGAGAGGGTCCCGGGGGGCACCATATATTTT. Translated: CASSEERVPGGTIYF.

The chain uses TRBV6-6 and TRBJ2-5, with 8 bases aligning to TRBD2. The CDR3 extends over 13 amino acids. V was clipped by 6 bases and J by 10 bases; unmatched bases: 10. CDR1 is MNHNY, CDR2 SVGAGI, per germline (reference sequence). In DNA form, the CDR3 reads TGTGCCAGCAGGATGCCGGCGGGGGGACACCAGTACTTC. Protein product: CASRMPAGGHQYF.

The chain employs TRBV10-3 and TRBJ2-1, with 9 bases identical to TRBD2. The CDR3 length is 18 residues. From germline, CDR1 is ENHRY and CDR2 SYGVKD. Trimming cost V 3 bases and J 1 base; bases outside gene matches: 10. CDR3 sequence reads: CAISDGGRAGSSYNEQFF. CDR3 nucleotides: TGTGCCATCAGTGATGGCGGGAGGGCCGGGAGTTCCTACAATGAGCAGTTCTTC.

This chain's CDR3 is CASSTPIRKQLNTEAFF. Here the CDR3 DNA reads TGCGCCAGCAGCACTCCGATAAGAAAACAACTAAATACTGAAGCTTTCTTT. This chain uses TRBV23-1 with TRBJ1-1; D call uncertain. TRBV23-1 is marked as an open reading frame, function uncertain. Trimming cost V 6 bases and J 5 bases, with 25 bases left between them. The CDR3 covers 17 residues.

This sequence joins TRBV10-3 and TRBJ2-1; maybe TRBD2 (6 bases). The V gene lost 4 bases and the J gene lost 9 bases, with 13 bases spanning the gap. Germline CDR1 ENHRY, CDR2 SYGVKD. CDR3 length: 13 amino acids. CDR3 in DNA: TGTGCCATCAGTGCGGAGGGTACTTCTGAGCAGTTCTTC. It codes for CAISAEGTSEQFF.

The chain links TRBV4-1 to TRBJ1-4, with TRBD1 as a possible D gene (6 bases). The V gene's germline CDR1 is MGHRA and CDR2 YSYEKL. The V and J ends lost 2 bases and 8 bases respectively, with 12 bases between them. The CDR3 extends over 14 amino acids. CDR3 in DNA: TGCGCCAGCAGCCAACAGGGGCAAGGCGAAAAACTGTTTTTT. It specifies CASSQQGQGEKLFF.

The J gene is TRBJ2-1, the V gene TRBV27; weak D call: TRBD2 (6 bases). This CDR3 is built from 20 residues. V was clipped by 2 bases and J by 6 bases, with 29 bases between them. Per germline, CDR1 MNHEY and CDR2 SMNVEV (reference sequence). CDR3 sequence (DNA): TGTGCCAGCAGTTTACTACGGGGGACCGGAGGGCCGGACCCTATCAATGAGCAGTTCTTC. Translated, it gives CASSLLRGTGGPDPINEQFF.

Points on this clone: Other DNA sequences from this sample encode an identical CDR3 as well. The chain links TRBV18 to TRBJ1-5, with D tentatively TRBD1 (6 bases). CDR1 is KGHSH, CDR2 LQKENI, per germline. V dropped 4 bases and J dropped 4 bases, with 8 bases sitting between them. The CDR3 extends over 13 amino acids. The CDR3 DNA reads TGTGCCAGCTCACTCGACAGGAATCAGCCCCAGCATTTT. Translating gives CASSLDRNQPQHF.

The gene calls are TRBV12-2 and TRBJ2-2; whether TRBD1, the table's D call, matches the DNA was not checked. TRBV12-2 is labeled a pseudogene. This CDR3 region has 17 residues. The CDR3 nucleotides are TGTGCAAGTCGCAACAGGGGGAGGGAAGAATGGGCCGGGGAGCTGTTTTTT. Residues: CASRNRGREEWAGELFF.

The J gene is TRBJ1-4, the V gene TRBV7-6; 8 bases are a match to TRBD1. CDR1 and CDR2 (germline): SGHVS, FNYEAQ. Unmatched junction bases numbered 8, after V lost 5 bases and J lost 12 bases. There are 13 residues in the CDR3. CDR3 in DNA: TGTGCCAGCAGCCTAGGCGGACAGGGCGAACTGTTTTTT. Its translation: CASSLGGQGELFF.

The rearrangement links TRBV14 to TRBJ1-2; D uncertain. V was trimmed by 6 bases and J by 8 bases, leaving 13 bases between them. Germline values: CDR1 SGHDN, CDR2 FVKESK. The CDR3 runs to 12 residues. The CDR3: CASSNSAFGYTF. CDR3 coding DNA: TGTGCCAGCAGTAATAGCGCGTTCGGCTACACCTTC. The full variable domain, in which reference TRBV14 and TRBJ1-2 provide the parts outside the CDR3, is EAGVTQFPSHSVIEKGQTVTLRCDPISGHDNLYWYRRVMGKEIKFLLHFVKESKQDESGMPNNRFLAERTGGTYSTLKVQPAELEDSGVYFCASSNSAFGYTFGSGTRLTVV.

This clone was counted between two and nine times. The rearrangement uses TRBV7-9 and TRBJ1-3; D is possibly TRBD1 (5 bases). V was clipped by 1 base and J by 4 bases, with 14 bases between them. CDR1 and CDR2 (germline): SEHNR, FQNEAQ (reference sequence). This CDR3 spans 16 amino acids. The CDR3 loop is CASSLGTGGGGNTIYF. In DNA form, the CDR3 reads TGTGCCAGCAGCTTAGGGACCGGGGGAGGCGGAAACACCATATATTTT.

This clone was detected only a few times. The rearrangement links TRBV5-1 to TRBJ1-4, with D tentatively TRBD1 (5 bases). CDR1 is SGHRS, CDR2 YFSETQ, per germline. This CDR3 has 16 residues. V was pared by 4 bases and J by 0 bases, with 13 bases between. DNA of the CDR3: TGCGCCAGCAGCGCCGGGGACGCGACAACTAATGAAAAACTGTTTTTT. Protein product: CASSAGDATTNEKLFF.